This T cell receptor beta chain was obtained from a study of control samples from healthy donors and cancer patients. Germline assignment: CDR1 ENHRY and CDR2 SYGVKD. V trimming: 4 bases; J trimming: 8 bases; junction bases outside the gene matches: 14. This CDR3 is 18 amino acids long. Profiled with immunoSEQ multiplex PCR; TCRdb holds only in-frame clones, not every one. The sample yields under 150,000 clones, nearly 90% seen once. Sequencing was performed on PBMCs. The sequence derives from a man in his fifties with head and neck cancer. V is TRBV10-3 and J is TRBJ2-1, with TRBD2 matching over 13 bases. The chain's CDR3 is CAISGSGTSGTFGDEQFF. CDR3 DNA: TGTGCCATCAGTGGCTCCGGGACTAGCGGGACTTTTGGCGATGAGCAGTTCTTC.